This T cell receptor beta chain was captured by sequencing in a study of control samples from healthy donors and cancer patients. Trimming removed 6 bases at V and 10 bases at J, with 21 bases between. Looked up from germline, CDR1 is MDHEN and CDR2 is SYDVKM. CDR3 length: 14 amino acids. Sequencing used immunoSEQ multiplex PCR; TCRdb keeps in-frame clones, though not all of them. This sample carries some 120,000 clones, around 91% of them seen once, and the ten largest clones take about 1%. What was sequenced was PBMCs. This sequence was found in a woman aged 45-65 years with colorectal cancer. The chain combines TRBV28 with TRBJ1-2; D call uncertain. The CDR3 bases are TGTGCCAGCAGCGCCCCGGTGCACAGAGGTTACTACACCTTC. Translation gives CASSAPVHRGYYTF.